Below are 28 T cell receptor beta chains sequenced from a single sample in a study of blood T cell repertoires in COVID-19 (dated by TCRdb to the early 2020s). Library creation used the immunoSEQ multiplex PCR assay. The clones in this table, taken by TCRdb from immuneACCESS, are in-frame only. Not every clone is retained; where verified, under half of the shortfall comes from an unresolved V gene, and the cause of the rest is unknown. The sample table records roughly 80,000 clones; about 87% of these occur just once. 9.1% of the sample comes from the top ten. Input material: peripheral blood. These receptor sequences come from a human donor in a cohort sampled during active COVID-19.

V gene TRBV5-5 combines with J gene TRBJ1-5; possibly TRBD1 for D (5 bases). Germline CDR1 SGHKS, CDR2 YYEKEE (reference sequence). The CDR3 is 15 residues long. V lost 1 base and J 2 bases, leaving 10 bases between the germline ends. The CDR3 DNA reads as TGTGCCAGCAGCTTGAGGCAGGGTGGCAATCAGCCCCAGCATTTT. Its protein product is CASSLRQGGNQPQHF.

This sequence joins TRBV6-2 or TRBV6-3 and TRBJ2-7; 9 bases are a match to TRBD2. In germline, CDR1 is MNHEY, CDR2 SVGEGT. J lost 4 bases, V lost 0 bases, and 7 bases had no gene match. The length of the CDR3 is 16 residues. The CDR3 DNA sequence: TGTGCCAGCAGTTACTCGGGCGGGAGGGCCTTTTACGAGCAGTACTTC. Its protein is CASSYSGGRAFYEQYF.

V and J are TRBV7-6 and TRBJ1-1; 7 nucleotides match TRBD1. V lost 5 bases, J lost 4 bases, and 13 bases stayed unmatched. Germline lookup yields CDR1 SGHVS and CDR2 FNYEAQ. CDR3 size: 16 residues. CDR3 nucleotide sequence: TGTGCCAGCAGCAGGAGGACAGGTGTGGCGGTCACTGAAGCTTTCTTT. It yields the protein CASSRRTGVAVTEAFF.

In DNA form, the CDR3 reads TGTGCCAGCAGTCTGATAGGGGGACAGTACTACGAGCAGTACTTC. It specifies CASSLIGGQYYEQYF. The V call is TRBV27, the J call TRBJ2-7; the match to TRBD1 covers 7 bases. Germline CDR1 reads MNHEY; CDR2 reads SMNVEV (reference sequence). V trimming: 5 bases; J trimming: 3 bases; junction bases outside the gene matches: 10. The CDR3 has 15 amino acids.

This rearrangement joins TRBV15 to TRBJ1-3, with D perhaps TRBD1 (5 bases). The V gene lost 0 bases and the J gene lost 8 bases, with 14 bases spanning the gap. The germline gives CDR1 LNHNV, CDR2 YYDKDF (reference sequence). The CDR3 length is 15 residues. Written as DNA, the CDR3 is TGTGCCACCAGCAGAGATTGGACGCAGGGTTACACCATATATTTT. It is translated as CATSRDWTQGYTIYF.

This clone was seen a handful of times. The V gene is TRBV6-5, the J gene TRBJ1-5; TRBD1 might be the D (6 bases). V lost 6 bases, J lost 2 bases, and 14 bases lay in between. Germline lookup yields CDR1 MNHEY and CDR2 SVGAGI. The CDR3 sequence is 15 residues long. The CDR3 region has the DNA TGTGCCAGCAGATTACAGGGAGTTGGCAATCAGCCCCAGCATTTT. This codes for CASRLQGVGNQPQHF.

This clone was detected many times. The V call is TRBV7-9, the J call TRBJ1-2; tentatively, D is TRBD1 (5 bases). V lost 11 bases, J lost 8 bases, and 18 bases lay in between. Germline CDR1 and CDR2: SEHNR and FQNEAQ (reference sequence). The CDR3 is 12 amino acids. The CDR3 coding sequence is TGTGCCGTAACTATTGGGGGGGACGGCTACACCTTC. It yields the protein CAVTIGGDGYTF.

This CDR3 reads CASRSGQGAPNTEAFF. The CDR3 DNA reads as TGTGCCAGCAGGAGCGGACAGGGGGCCCCGAACACTGAAGCTTTCTTT. The chain has TRBV7-9 and TRBJ1-1; 11 bases line up with TRBD1. Germline V gene lookup returns CDR1 SEHNR and CDR2 FQNEAQ (reference sequence). J gave up 1 base and V 6 bases, and 7 bases lay outside the gene matches. The CDR3 runs 16 residues.

V and J are TRBV4-2 and TRBJ2-3, with 9 bases fitting TRBD1. Germline-derived CDR1 and CDR2 are LGHNA and YNFKEQ. There are 15 residues in the CDR3. Unmatched junction bases numbered 6, after V lost 4 bases and J lost 4 bases. CDR3 nucleotides: TGTGCCAGCAGCCCGGGACAGGGCACAGCAGATACGCAGTATTTT. This sequence encodes CASSPGQGTADTQYF.

This chain joins TRBV3-1 (or the pseudogene TRBV3-2) and TRBJ1-3; 7 bases align to TRBD1. The junction had 3 bases not matched to a gene; V was cut back by 4 bases and J by 0 bases. The CDR3 covers 15 residues. Germline CDR1 and CDR2: LGHDT and YNNKEL (reference sequence). The CDR3 DNA follows: TGTGCCAGCAGCCTACGACAGGGCTCTGGAAACACCATATATTTT. Protein: CASSLRQGSGNTIYF.

The chain couples TRBV7-9 to TRBJ2-1, with D possibly matching TRBD2 (6 bases). V was cut by 1 base and J by 15 bases, with 16 bases left in between. Germline V gene data show CDR1 as SEHNR and CDR2 as FQNEAQ (reference sequence). This CDR3 is 13 amino acids long. Here the CDR3 reads CASSLEGGAGMFF. CDR3 nucleotides: TGTGCCAGCAGCTTAGAGGGCGGGGCGGGTATGTTCTTC.

The chain joins TRBV10-1 to TRBJ1-1, with no clear D. CDR1 and CDR2 (germline): WNHNN, SYGVQD (reference sequence). The CDR3 has 12 residues. V dropped 5 bases and J dropped 9 bases, with 13 bases sitting between them. CDR3 protein: CASSSDGVKAFF. CDR3 in DNA: TGCGCCAGCAGTTCCGACGGAGTCAAAGCTTTCTTT.

The genes are TRBV12-3 or TRBV12-4 and TRBJ1-1; a possible D gene is TRBD1 (5 bases). Trimming removed 5 bases from V and 7 bases from J, with 11 bases in between. The CDR3 totals 12 residues. The CDR3 loop reads CASSVDDSEAFF. In DNA form, the CDR3 reads TGTGCCAGCAGTGTCGACGACAGTGAAGCTTTCTTT.

The V call is TRBV7-8, the J call TRBJ2-5, with 7 bases lining up with TRBD1. Germline trimming cut 1 base from V and 2 bases from J; bases unmatched to any gene: 4. CDR3 length: 15 amino acids. The germline V gene has CDR1 SGHVS and CDR2 FQNEAQ. The CDR3 DNA reads TGTGCCAGCAGCTTAGAGGGGACAGTTCAAGAGACCCAGTACTTC. Its translation is CASSLEGTVQETQYF. Full variable domain (missing parts from reference TRBV7-8 and TRBJ2-5): GAGVSQSPRYKVAKRGQDVALRCDPISGHVSLFWYQQALGQGPEFLTYFQNEAQLDKSGLPSDRFFAERPEGSVSTLKIQRTQQEDSAVYLCASSLEGTVQETQYFGPGTRLLVL.

The chain joins TRBV3-1 (or the pseudogene TRBV3-2) to TRBJ2-7; 8 nucleotides match TRBD2. The V gene's germline CDR1 is LGHDT and CDR2 YNNKEL (reference sequence). The CDR3 is 15 residues long. With 5 bases clipped from V and 4 bases from J, the junction kept 10 bases outside the gene matches. This CDR3 reads CASSGRAGAVYEQYF. The DNA of the CDR3 is TGTGCCAGCAGCGGCCGAGCGGGGGCCGTATACGAGCAGTACTTC.

The chain carries TRBV12-5 and TRBJ2-1; 10 nucleotides align to TRBD1. CDR3 length: 15 residues. From germline, CDR1 is LGHNT and CDR2 FRNRAP. V lost 7 bases, J lost 6 bases, and 9 bases stayed unmatched. The CDR3 spells CASAAGQGLANEQFF. The DNA for the CDR3 is TGTGCTAGTGCGGCGGGACAGGGGTTGGCCAATGAGCAGTTCTTC.

This clone occurred once. The chain has TRBV6-5 and TRBJ2-1; TRBD2 aligns across 8 bases. In germline, CDR1 is MNHEY, CDR2 SVGAGI. After removal of 8 bases from V and 7 bases from J, the junction contained 13 bases not matched to a gene. The CDR3 spans 15 residues. The DNA for the CDR3 is TGTGCCAGCGGGTTTAGCGGGGACCTTATTAATGAGCAGTTCTTC. Amino acids: CASGFSGDLINEQFF.

The chain carries TRBV27 and TRBJ1-1, with 10 bases identical to TRBD1. Trimming removed 6 bases from V and 0 bases from J; junction bases left unmatched: 7. Per germline, CDR1 MNHEY and CDR2 SMNVEV (reference sequence). The length of the CDR3 is 16 residues. The CDR3 region has the DNA TGTGCCAGCAGAGTGACAGGGGGCCGTATGAACACTGAAGCTTTCTTT. It translates to CASRVTGGRMNTEAFF.

V and J are TRBV27 and TRBJ2-2; 9 nucleotides match TRBD1. V shed 6 bases, J shed 6 bases, and the junction held 2 bases outside the gene matches. The CDR3 length is 13 residues. Germline CDR1 and CDR2: MNHEY and SMNVEV (reference sequence). This CDR3 reads CASRWTGAGELFF. The CDR3 DNA reads TGTGCCAGCAGGTGGACAGGGGCCGGGGAGCTGTTTTTT.

J is TRBJ1-2 and V is TRBV29-1, with 7 bases matching TRBD1. Losses at the gene ends were 5 bases for V and 6 bases for J; bases not matched to a gene: 3. Germline-derived CDR1 and CDR2 are SQVTM and ANQGSEA. The CDR3 is 11 amino acids. The CDR3 sequence: CSVYDRDGYTF. DNA for the CDR3: TGCAGCGTTTACGACAGGGATGGCTACACCTTC.

The V call is TRBV28, the J call TRBJ1-2, with TRBD1 matching over 11 bases. The V segment lost 2 bases and the J segment 6 bases; nucleotides outside the gene matches: 5. Germline CDR1 is MDHEN and CDR2 is SYDVKM. The CDR3 is 15 residues long. CDR3 sequence reads: CASSLPPGQGDGYTF. The CDR3 DNA reads TGTGCCAGCAGTTTACCCCCGGGACAGGGGGATGGCTACACCTTC.

This clone has just a few counts. This chain links TRBV19 with TRBJ1-3, with TRBD1 identical over 8 bases. The CDR3 totals 16 residues. J was trimmed by 2 bases and V by 3 bases; bases with no gene match: 6. The germline V gene has CDR1 LNHDA and CDR2 SQIVND (reference sequence). CDR3 nucleotide sequence: TGTGCCAGTAGTATTTTTAGGGACAGGACTGGAAACACCATATATTTT. This sequence encodes CASSIFRDRTGNTIYF.

This rearrangement joins TRBV4-1 to TRBJ2-7, with 8 bases identical to TRBD2. J gave up 0 bases and V 4 bases, and 11 bases lay outside the gene matches. CDR1 is MGHRA, CDR2 YSYEKL, per germline. The CDR3 extends over 17 amino acids. The CDR3 sequence: CASSPTPVAGRSYEQYF. In DNA form, the CDR3 reads TGCGCCAGCAGCCCCACTCCTGTAGCGGGGCGCTCCTACGAGCAGTACTTC.

CDR3 in DNA: TGTGCCAGCAGCTTACGGGGACAGGGGGATTATGGCTACACCTTC. Translated, it gives CASSLRGQGDYGYTF. V is TRBV7-3 and J is TRBJ1-2; 11 bases align to TRBD1. Losses at the gene ends were 2 bases for V and 5 bases for J; bases not matched to a gene: 4. This CDR3 is 15 amino acids long. CDR1 SGHTA and CDR2 FQGTGA come from the germline V gene.

J is TRBJ1-5 and V is TRBV10-2, with a tentative D call TRBD1 (6 bases). Germline-derived CDR1 and CDR2 are WSHSY and SAAADI. The V gene lost 2 bases and the J gene lost 2 bases, with 7 bases spanning the gap. This CDR3 has 14 residues. The CDR3 nucleotides are TGCGCCAGCAGTGAGCGGACAGGCAATCAGCCCCAGCATTTT. Amino acids: CASSERTGNQPQHF.

The chain has TRBV2 and TRBJ2-5, with D possibly being TRBD1 (5 bases). CDR1 and CDR2 from the germline V gene are SNHLY and FYNNEI. Trimming took 7 bases from V and 5 from J, leaving 8 bases between them. CDR3 length: 11 residues. CDR3 DNA: TGTGCCAGCATGGGGCAGGAGACCCAGTACTTC. Translated: CASMGQETQYF.

The chain joins TRBV15 to TRBJ1-2, with 8 bases fitting TRBD1. V dropped 1 base and J dropped 6; count of bases not matched to a gene: 7. Germline V gene data show CDR1 as LNHNV and CDR2 as YYDKDF (reference sequence). The CDR3 totals 15 residues. CDR3 in DNA: TGTGCCACCAGCAGAGTCGGGCAGGGGGCGAATGGCTACACCTTC. Translation: CATSRVGQGANGYTF.

CDR3 DNA sequence: TGTGCCAGCAGCCCTATCTTGGCGGGGGGGCGGAACACCGGGGAGCTGTTTTTT. Translating gives CASSPILAGGRNTGELFF. The chain combines TRBV28 with TRBJ2-2; 9 positions match TRBD2. The CDR3 is 18 amino acids. The ends lost 6 bases at V and 1 base at J; junction bases unmatched: 12. Germline V lookup: CDR1 MDHEN, CDR2 SYDVKM.